These T cell receptor beta chains were read from a single sample in a study of CD8 T cell repertoires and HIV-1 epitope variants. Here immunoSEQ multiplex PCR was the method, and the copy in TCRdb shows in-frame clones only, minus some. The sample lists 3,300 or so clones; about 70% were seen once. No antigens are known for them. The sample comprised cultured CD8+ T cells derived from PBMCs. The receptors come from a male donor with HIV. Each CDR3 is given with its conserved first and last residue. A D gene is named only where the DNA matches it firmly. Where a row states a size, it is once, few, many or the class of an expanded clone; other rows omit it.

j_call v_call d_call clone_size cdr3_aa cdr3_nt
TRBJ2-1 TRBV4-1 . . CASSRSNEQFF TGCGCCAGCAGCCGGAGCAATGAGCAGTTCTTC
TRBJ1-4 TRBV9 . . CASSEGGDKAEKLFF TGTGCCAGCAGCGAGGGGGGTGACAAAGCAGAAAAACTGTTTTTT
TRBJ2-1 TRBV6-4 TRBD2 few CASSEAGGPNEQFF TGTGCCAGCAGTGAAGCGGGGGGGCCCAATGAGCAGTTCTTC
TRBJ2-7 TRBV10-2 TRBD2 . CASRPGTSASYEQYF TGCGCCAGCAGGCCCGGGACTAGCGCATCCTACGAGCAGTACTTC
TRBJ2-1 TRBV7-2 . . CASSLGNDEQFF TGTGCCAGCAGCTTGGGAAACGATGAGCAGTTCTTC
TRBJ2-5 TRBV5-4 TRBD2 few CASSAVIGGNQETQYF TGTGCCAGCAGCGCGGTTATCGGGGGGAACCAAGAGACCCAGTACTTC
TRBJ2-2 TRBV19 TRBD2 . CASSIVGLVAGELFF TGTGCCAGTAGTATAGTTGGACTAGTCGCCGGGGAGCTGTTTTTT
TRBJ2-7 TRBV5-6 . . CASSSDRSYEQYF TGTGCCAGCAGCAGCGACAGGAGTTACGAGCAGTACTTC
TRBJ1-1 TRBV6-5 . . CASSSDENTEAFF TGTGCCAGCAGTTCGGACGAGAACACTGAAGCTTTCTTT
TRBJ2-5 TRBV9 . . CASSVADAETQYF TGTGCCAGCAGCGTGGCCGACGCGGAGACCCAGTACTTC
TRBJ1-5 TRBV28 . . CASSLGQSNQPQHF TGTGCCAGCAGCCTCGGGCAGTCCAATCAGCCCCAGCATTTT
TRBJ1-5 TRBV27 . . CASSLGAGGNQPQHF TGTGCCAGCAGTTTAGGGGCAGGGGGCAATCAGCCCCAGCATTTT
TRBJ1-1 TRBV7-8 . few CASSSTLGQNTEAFF TGTGCCAGCAGTTCGACCTTGGGACAGAACACTGAAGCTTTCTTT
TRBJ1-1 TRBV11-3 TRBD1 . CASSLDLTGGKDTEAFF TGTGCCAGCAGCTTAGATTTGACAGGGGGTAAGGATACTGAAGCTTTCTTT
TRBJ2-2 TRBV27 . . CASSLRAGELFF TGTGCCAGCAGTTTACGTGCCGGGGAGCTGTTTTTT
TRBJ1-1 TRBV15 . . CATSRDGATGWTEAFF TGTGCCACCAGCAGAGATGGGGCGACAGGCTGGACTGAAGCTTTCTTT
TRBJ2-7 TRBV7-9 . . CASSLAGAGRSSYEQYF TGTGCCAGCAGCTTAGCGGGGGCAGGTAGGAGCTCCTACGAGCAGTACTTC
TRBJ2-4 TRBV30 . . CAWSVPAEKLAKNIQYF TGTGCCTGGAGTGTTCCGGCGGAGAAGTTAGCCAAAAACATTCAGTACTTC
TRBJ2-7 TRBV7-6 . once CASSPGLRDTYEQYF TGTGCCAGCAGCCCCGGGCTTAGGGATACCTACGAGCAGTACTTC
TRBJ2-1 TRBV29-1 TRBD1 . CSVASVGGLGNEQFF TGCAGCGTTGCGTCAGTAGGGGGCCTGGGGAATGAGCAGTTCTTC
TRBJ2-7 TRBV11-1 TRBD1 few CASSLQGAYEQYF TGTGCCAGCAGCTTACAGGGGGCCTACGAGCAGTACTTC
TRBJ1-4 TRBV28 . . CASSPSGGEKLFF TGTGCCAGCAGCCCTTCCGGGGGCGAAAAACTGTTTTTT
TRBJ1-3 TRBV23-1 . . CASSQSIRSGNTIYF TGCGCCAGCAGTCAATCGATAAGATCTGGAAACACCATATATTTT
TRBJ2-1 TRBV7-8 . . CASSLTQGPSDEQFF TGTGCCAGCAGCTTAACACAGGGCCCCTCGGATGAGCAGTTCTTC
TRBJ2-1 TRBV4-1 . . CASSQDGRDSLF TGCGCCAGCAGCCAAGATGGCCGGGATTCGCTCTTC
TRBJ2-7 TRBV5-4 TRBD1 . CASSLGQGNEQYF TGTGCCAGCAGCTTGGGACAGGGGAACGAGCAGTACTTC
TRBJ1-5 TRBV27 . . CASSLRGLQYSNQPQHF TGTGCCAGCAGTTTAAGGGGACTACAATATAGCAATCAGCCCCAGCATTTT
TRBJ2-7 TRBV27 . . CASGNWPAGEQYF TGTGCCAGCGGTAACTGGCCTGCGGGCGAGCAGTACTTC
TRBJ1-5 TRBV30 TRBD1 . CAWSSGTAQGQPQHF TGTGCCTGGAGTTCTGGGACAGCCCAGGGGCAGCCCCAGCATTTT
TRBJ1-1 TRBV10-3 . . CAISEPTTANTEAFF TGTGCCATCAGTGAGCCTACGACAGCCAACACTGAAGCTTTCTTT
TRBJ1-6 TRBV28 . . CASSLRQGISPLHF TGTGCCAGCAGTTTGCGCCAGGGAATCTCACCCCTCCACTTT
TRBJ2-5 TRBV2 . . CASRRQRETQYF TGTGCCAGTCGCCGCCAGAGGGAGACCCAGTACTTC
TRBJ2-7 TRBV28 TRBD2 . CASSLERGGVEQYF TGTGCCAGCAGTTTGGAGCGGGGTGGGGTCGAGCAGTACTTC
TRBJ2-5 TRBV28 . large CASSSPLGGETQYF TGTGCCAGCAGTTCACCCCTGGGGGGAGAGACCCAGTACTTC
TRBJ2-1 TRBV6-5 . . CASSLGGGGQFF TGTGCCAGCAGTTTAGGAGGGGGGGGGCAGTTCTTC
TRBJ2-7 TRBV29-1 . . CSVVGAGDHEQYF TGCAGCGTTGTTGGGGCAGGGGACCACGAGCAGTACTTC
TRBJ1-3 TRBV28 TRBD1 . CASSLLLAGTDSGNTIYF TGTGCCAGCAGTTTATTACTCGCCGGGACAGACTCTGGAAACACCATATATTTT
TRBJ1-1 TRBV2 . . CASSEVGGWTTEAFF TGTGCCAGCAGTGAGGTGGGAGGTTGGACCACTGAAGCTTTCTTT
TRBJ1-6 TRBV4-3 . . CASSQDDGVEPLHF TGCGCCAGCAGCCAAGATGATGGGGTCGAACCCCTCCACTTT
TRBJ2-7 TRBV4-1 TRBD2 . CASSQPGLASNEQYF TGCGCCAGCAGCCAGCCCGGACTAGCTTCCAACGAGCAGTACTTC
TRBJ2-1 TRBV7-3 . . CASSSSGTDYNEQFF TGTGCCAGCAGCTCCTCCGGGACGGACTACAATGAGCAGTTCTTC
TRBJ2-3 TRBV10-3 TRBD1 . CAIGTETSTDTQYF TGTGCCATCGGGACAGAAACTAGCACAGATACGCAGTATTTT
TRBJ1-5 TRBV2 TRBD1 . CASRQTGTGERAQHF TGTGCCAGCAGACAGACCGGGACAGGGGAACGGGCCCAGCATTTT
TRBJ2-7 TRBV11-3 . few CASSLTRWDEQYF TGTGCCAGCAGCTTAACACGGTGGGACGAGCAGTACTTC
TRBJ1-2 TRBV6-5 . once CASTSNAGYGYTF TGTGCCAGCACCTCGAACGCGGGGTATGGCTACACCTTC
TRBJ1-1 TRBV6-5 TRBD1 . CASSTGAGIEAFF TGTGCCAGCAGTACAGGGGCGGGGATTGAAGCTTTCTTT
TRBJ2-1 TRBV7-6 . few CASSLSGEQFF TGTGCCAGCAGCTTATCTGGTGAGCAGTTCTTC
TRBJ2-6 TRBV2 TRBD2 . CASRGLAAGANVLTF TGTGCCAGCAGAGGACTAGCGGCTGGGGCCAACGTCCTGACTTTC
TRBJ1-5 TRBV5-1 TRBD1 once CASSLVSGTGQPQHF TGCGCCAGCAGCTTGGTCTCTGGGACAGGTCAGCCCCAGCATTTT
TRBJ2-2 TRBV11-2 . . CASSVTANTGELFF TGTGCCAGCAGCGTAACAGCGAACACCGGGGAGCTGTTTTTT